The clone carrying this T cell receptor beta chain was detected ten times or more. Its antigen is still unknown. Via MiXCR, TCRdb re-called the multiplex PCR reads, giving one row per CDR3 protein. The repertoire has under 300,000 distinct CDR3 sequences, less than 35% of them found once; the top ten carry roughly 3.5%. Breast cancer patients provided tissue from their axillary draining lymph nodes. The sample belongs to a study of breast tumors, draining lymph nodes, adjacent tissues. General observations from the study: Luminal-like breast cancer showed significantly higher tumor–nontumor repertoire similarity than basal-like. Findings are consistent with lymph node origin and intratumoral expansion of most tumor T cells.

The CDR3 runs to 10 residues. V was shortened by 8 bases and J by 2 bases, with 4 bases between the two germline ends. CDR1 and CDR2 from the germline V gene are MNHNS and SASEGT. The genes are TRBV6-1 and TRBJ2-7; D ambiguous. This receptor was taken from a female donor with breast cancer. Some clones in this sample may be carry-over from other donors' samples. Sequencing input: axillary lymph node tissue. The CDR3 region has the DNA TGTGCCAGCGGAACCTACGAGCAGTACTTC. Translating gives CASGTYEQYF.